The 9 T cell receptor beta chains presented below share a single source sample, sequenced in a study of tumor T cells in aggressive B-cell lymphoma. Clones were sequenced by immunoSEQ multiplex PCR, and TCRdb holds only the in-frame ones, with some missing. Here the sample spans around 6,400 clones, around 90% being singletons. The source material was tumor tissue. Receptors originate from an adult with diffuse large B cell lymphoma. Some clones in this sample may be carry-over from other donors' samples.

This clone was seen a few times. CDR3 sequence (DNA): TGCGCCAGCAGCCCGCCGGGGATGAACACTGAAGCTTTCTTT. It is translated as CASSPPGMNTEAFF. The rearrangement joins TRBV4-3 to TRBJ1-1; no clear D. Germline V gene data show CDR1 as LGHNA and CDR2 as YSLEER. This CDR3 region has 14 residues. V dropped 4 bases and J dropped 0 bases, with 9 bases sitting between them.

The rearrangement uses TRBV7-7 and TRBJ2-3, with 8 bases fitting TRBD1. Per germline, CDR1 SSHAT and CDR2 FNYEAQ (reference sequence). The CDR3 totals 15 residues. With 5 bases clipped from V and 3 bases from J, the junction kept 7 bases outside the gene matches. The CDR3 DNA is TGTGCCAGCAGCCCTGGACAGGGAAGGACAGATACGCAGTATTTT. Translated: CASSPGQGRTDTQYF.

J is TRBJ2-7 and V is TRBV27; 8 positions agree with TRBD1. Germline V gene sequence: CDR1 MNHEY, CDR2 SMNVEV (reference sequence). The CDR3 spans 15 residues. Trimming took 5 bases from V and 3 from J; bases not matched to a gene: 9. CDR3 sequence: CASSTPGRGLYEQYF. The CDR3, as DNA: TGTGCCAGCAGTACCCCCGGCAGGGGGCTCTACGAGCAGTACTTC.

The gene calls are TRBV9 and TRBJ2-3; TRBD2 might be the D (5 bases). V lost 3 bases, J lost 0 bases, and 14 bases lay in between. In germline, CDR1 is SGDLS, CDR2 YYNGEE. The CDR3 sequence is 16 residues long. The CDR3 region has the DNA TGTGCCAGCAGCGCCGCCGCAAGGACTAGCACAGATACGCAGTATTTT. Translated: CASSAAARTSTDTQYF.

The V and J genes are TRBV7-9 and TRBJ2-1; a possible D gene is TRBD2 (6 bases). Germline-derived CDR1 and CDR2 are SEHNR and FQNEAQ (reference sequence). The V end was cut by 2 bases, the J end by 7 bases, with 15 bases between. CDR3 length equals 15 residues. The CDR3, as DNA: TGTGCCAGCAGCTTACTAACGGGGGAACGGAATGAGCAGTTCTTC. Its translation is CASSLLTGERNEQFF.

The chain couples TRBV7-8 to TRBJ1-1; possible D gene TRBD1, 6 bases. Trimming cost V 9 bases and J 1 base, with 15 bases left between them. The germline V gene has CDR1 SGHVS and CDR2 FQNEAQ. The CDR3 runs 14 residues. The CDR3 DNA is TGTGCCAGTGTCAGGGGCGAGTCGAACACTGAAGCTTTCTTT. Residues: CASVRGESNTEAFF.

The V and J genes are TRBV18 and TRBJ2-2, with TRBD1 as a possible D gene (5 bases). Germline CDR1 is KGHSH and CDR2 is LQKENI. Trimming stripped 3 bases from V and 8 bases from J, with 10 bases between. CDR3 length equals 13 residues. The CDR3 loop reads CASSPRTTGELFF. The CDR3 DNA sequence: TGTGCCAGCTCACCCCGGACAACTGGGGAGCTGTTTTTT. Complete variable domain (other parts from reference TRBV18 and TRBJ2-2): NAGVMQNPRHLVRRRGQEARLRCSPMKGHSHVYWYRQLPEEGLKFMVYLQKENIIDESGMPKERFSAEFPKEGPSILRIQQVVRGDSAAYFCASSPRTTGELFFGEGSRLTVL.

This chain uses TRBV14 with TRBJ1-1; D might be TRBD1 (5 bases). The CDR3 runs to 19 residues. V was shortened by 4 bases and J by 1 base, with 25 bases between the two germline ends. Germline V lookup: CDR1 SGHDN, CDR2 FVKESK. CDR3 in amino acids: CASSPLIWQAMDTNTEAFF. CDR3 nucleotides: TGTGCCAGCAGCCCGTTGATCTGGCAGGCCATGGACACGAACACTGAAGCTTTCTTT.

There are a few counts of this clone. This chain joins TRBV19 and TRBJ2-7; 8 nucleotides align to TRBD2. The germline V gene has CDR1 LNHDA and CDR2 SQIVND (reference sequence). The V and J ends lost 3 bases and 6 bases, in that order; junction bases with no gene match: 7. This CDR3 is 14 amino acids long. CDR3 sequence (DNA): TGTGCCAGTAGTATCGCGGGAGGTCTCAGCGAGCAGTACTTC. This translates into CASSIAGGLSEQYF.